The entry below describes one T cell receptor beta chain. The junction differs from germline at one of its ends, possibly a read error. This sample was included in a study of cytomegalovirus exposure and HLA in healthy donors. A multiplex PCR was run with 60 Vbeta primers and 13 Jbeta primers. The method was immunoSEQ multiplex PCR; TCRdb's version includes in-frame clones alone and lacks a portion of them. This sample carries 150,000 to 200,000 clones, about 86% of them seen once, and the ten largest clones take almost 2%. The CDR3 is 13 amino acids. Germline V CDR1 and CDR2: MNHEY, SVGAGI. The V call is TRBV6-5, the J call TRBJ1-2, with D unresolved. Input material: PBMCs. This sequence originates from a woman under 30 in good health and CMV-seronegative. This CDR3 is CASSYGPPDGYPF. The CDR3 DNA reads TGTGCCAGCAGTTATGGGCCCCCGGATGGCTACCCCTTC.